One and the same sample provided the 21 T cell receptor beta chains below, sequenced in a study of T-cell memory formation after mild COVID-19. Each CDR3 protein is one row after TCRdb ran MiXCR on the 5' RACE reads. The sample includes about 390,000 distinct CDR3 sequences, 15% to 20% of them seen just once. Sequenced input: PBMCs or a T cell subset sorted from them (not recorded which). These receptors were taken from a man aged 18 to 35 who had mild COVID-19 (a few samples of this study predate the infection). Cell type and time point are not known.

In its sample, this clonotype was seen a few times. The chain links TRBV29-1 to TRBJ2-3; 7 nucleotides match TRBD1. The germline gives CDR1 SQVTM, CDR2 ANQGSEA. This CDR3 is 13 amino acids long. The junction had 6 bases not matched to a gene; V was cut back by 7 bases and J by 2 bases. CDR3: CSALTGATDTQYF. CDR3 nucleotides: TGCAGCGCCCTAACAGGGGCCACAGATACGCAGTATTTT.

This clonotype was seen only a few times. This chain links TRBV28 with TRBJ1-1; tentatively, D is TRBD1 (6 bases). CDR1 and CDR2 (germline): MDHEN, SYDVKM. Deletions cut 1 base from V and 12 bases from J, with 15 bases between. The CDR3 is made up of 13 amino acids. As DNA, the CDR3 is TGTGCCAGCAGTTTATATGGGGGCCCGGATACTTTCTTT. As protein: CASSLYGGPDTFF.

This clonotype appeared a few times. This rearrangement joins TRBV28 to TRBJ1-5; D is unclear. V was trimmed by 8 bases and J by 1 base, leaving 12 bases between them. The CDR3 is 14 amino acids. CDR1 and CDR2 from the germline V gene are MDHEN and SYDVKM. CDR3 loop: CASRTLGSNQPQHF. CDR3 nucleotides: TGTGCCAGCCGCACCCTCGGGAGCAATCAGCCCCAGCATTTT.

This clonotype occurred a few times. The rearrangement links TRBV7-9 to TRBJ1-4; D gene uncertain. There are 14 residues in the CDR3. Trimming took off 5 bases at V and 0 bases at J, with 7 bases between the two ends. Germline CDR1 reads SEHNR; CDR2 reads FQNEAQ (reference sequence). DNA for the CDR3: TGTGCCAGCAGCCGAGAATCAACTAATGAAAAACTGTTTTTT. Translating gives CASSRESTNEKLFF.

The gene calls are TRBV12-3 or TRBV12-4 and TRBJ1-4; D perhaps matches TRBD1 (5 bases). The CDR3 length is 17 residues. The ends were cut back, 3 bases at V and 7 bases at J, with 21 bases in the middle. For the CDR3, the DNA is TGTGCCAGCAGTTTTGGGTTGGGACCCCCGGAGGGTGAAAAACTGTTTTTT. Translation: CASSFGLGPPEGEKLFF.

This clonotype has just a few counts. The chain links TRBV20-1 to TRBJ1-3; D perhaps matches TRBD1 (5 bases). This CDR3 region has 16 residues. V gave up 0 bases and J gave up 0 bases, with 12 bases separating them. Germline V gene data show CDR1 as DFQATT and CDR2 as SNEGSKA (reference sequence). CDR3 region: CSARDRQGRSGNTIYF. For the CDR3, the DNA is TGCAGTGCTAGAGATCGGCAGGGCCGCTCTGGAAACACCATATATTTT.

The V gene is TRBV7-3, the J gene TRBJ2-6, with no clear D. CDR3 length: 18 amino acids. CDR1 is SGHTA and CDR2 is FQGTGA in the germline V gene. Trimming stripped 5 bases from V and 2 bases from J, with 19 bases between. The CDR3 sequence is CASSHFDGSIPGANVLTF. In DNA, the CDR3 is TGTGCCAGCAGCCACTTCGACGGTAGCATCCCTGGGGCCAACGTCCTGACTTTC.

The chain recombines TRBV3-1 with TRBJ2-5; a possible D gene is TRBD1 (6 bases). Germline V CDR1 and CDR2: LGHDT, YNNKEL (reference sequence). Trimming took off 1 base at V and 0 bases at J, with 12 bases between the two ends. There are 16 residues in the CDR3. CDR3 residues: CASSQAGTTYQETQYF. The CDR3 DNA is TGTGCCAGCAGCCAAGCTGGGACAACGTACCAAGAGACCCAGTACTTC.

This chain connects TRBV5-1 to TRBJ2-2; TRBD1 agrees at 10 bases. The CDR3 is made up of 16 amino acids. Germline trimming cut 6 bases from V and 3 bases from J; bases unmatched to any gene: 8. Germline-derived CDR1 and CDR2 are SGHRS and YFSETQ. CDR3 nucleotide sequence: TGCGCCAGCACCTCGACCGGGACAGGGGACACCGGGGAGCTGTTTTTT. Translating gives CASTSTGTGDTGELFF.

In this sample, this clonotype turned up a few times. In nucleotides, the CDR3 is TGTGCCAGCAGACCAACTACATTAGGGGATACGCAGTATTTT. Translated: CASRPTTLGDTQYF. The J gene is TRBJ2-3, the V gene TRBV7-6; D is undetermined. V was clipped by 6 bases and J by 6 bases, with 16 bases between them. This CDR3 is 14 amino acids long. Germline-derived CDR1 and CDR2 are SGHVS and FNYEAQ.

This clonotype was found a few times. This chain joins TRBV24-1 and TRBJ2-1, with D perhaps matching TRBD1 (6 bases). Germline V lookup: CDR1 KGHDR, CDR2 SFDVKD. Trimming shortened V by 10 bases and J by 7 bases, and 10 bases separated the two germline ends. CDR3 size: 11 residues. As DNA, the CDR3 is TGTGCCACGTCCAGGGGTAATGAGCAGTTCTTC. Protein sequence: CATSRGNEQFF.

This clonotype showed up just a few times. This chain connects TRBV30 to TRBJ1-1, with 8 positions matching TRBD1. This CDR3 contains 13 residues. Germline V lookup: CDR1 GTSNPN, CDR2 SVGIG (reference sequence). With 5 bases clipped from V and 5 bases from J, the junction kept 7 bases outside the gene matches. This CDR3 is CAWGDRGLTEAFF. DNA for the CDR3: TGTGCCTGGGGAGACAGGGGATTGACTGAAGCTTTCTTT.

The CDR3 DNA is TGTGCCAGCAGCGCCGTTCGCAATGAGCAGTTCTTC. It codes for CASSAVRNEQFF. The rearrangement joins TRBV12-3 or TRBV12-4 to TRBJ2-1; D gene ambiguous. V lost 6 bases and J 6 bases, leaving 9 bases between the germline ends. The CDR3 is made up of 12 amino acids.

This chain connects TRBV3-1 to TRBJ2-2; D is ambiguous. Germline assignment: CDR1 LGHDT and CDR2 YNNKEL (reference sequence). Trimming cost V 3 bases and J 0 bases, with 17 bases left between them. The length of the CDR3 is 18 residues. The CDR3 spells CASSQSRENYANTGELFF. CDR3 DNA sequence: TGTGCCAGCAGCCAGAGCCGAGAAAACTACGCGAACACCGGGGAGCTGTTTTTT.

The table lists this clonotype with a few counts. This chain connects TRBV5-1 to TRBJ1-5; the D is unclear. The CDR3 length is 16 residues. CDR1 is SGHRS and CDR2 is YFSETQ in the germline V gene. The V end was cut by 0 bases, the J end by 0 bases, with 10 bases between. The CDR3 sequence is CASSLGAVNSNQPQHF. The CDR3 DNA reads TGCGCCAGCAGCTTGGGGGCAGTTAATAGCAATCAGCCCCAGCATTTT.

The chain couples TRBV6-5 to TRBJ2-2; unclear D gene. There are 15 residues in the CDR3. V was pared by 0 bases and J by 10 bases, with 15 bases between. Germline values: CDR1 MNHEY, CDR2 SVGAGI. Here the CDR3 DNA reads TGTGCCAGCAGTTACTCGCCGGACGCACGAGCGGAGCTGTTTTTT. This translates into CASSYSPDARAELFF.

V usage is TRBV18 and J usage is TRBJ2-7; TRBD2 matches at 11 bases. Trimming removed 5 bases from V and 1 base from J; junction bases left unmatched: 10. Per the germline V gene, CDR1 is KGHSH and CDR2 is LQKENI. The CDR3 has 17 amino acids. CDR3 coding DNA: TGTGCCAGCTCATCGCTAGCGGGGGGCTCCCAGTCCTACGAGCAGTACTTC. Protein: CASSSLAGGSQSYEQYF.

This clonotype has a handful of counts. The chain is built from TRBV5-1 and TRBJ2-2, with D tentatively TRBD2 (5 bases). Germline CDR1 reads SGHRS; CDR2 reads YFSETQ. Trimming left V 4 bases short and J 4 bases short, with 11 bases between. The CDR3 runs 14 residues. CDR3 nucleotides: TGCGCCAGCAGCACCCAGGCGGGCACCGGGGAGCTGTTTTTT. As protein: CASSTQAGTGELFF.

This clonotype came up a few times. The chain combines TRBV5-1 with TRBJ2-1; tentative D call: TRBD2 (5 bases). CDR1 is SGHRS and CDR2 is YFSETQ in the germline V gene. The V end was cut by 3 bases, the J end by 6 bases, with 16 bases between. This CDR3 spans 15 amino acids. CDR3 coding DNA: TGCGCCAGCAGCTCAGATACCGGGGTGATCAATGAGCAGTTCTTC. Translated: CASSSDTGVINEQFF.

There are a few counts of this clonotype. CDR3 DNA: TGTGCCAGCAGCTTACCTCCCAAAGAGACCCAGTACTTC. This translates into CASSLPPKETQYF. This sequence joins TRBV11-2 and TRBJ2-5; D is ambiguous. V lost 2 bases to trimming and J lost 3 bases, with 7 bases between them. Germline CDR1 SGHAT, CDR2 FQNNGV. This CDR3 region has 13 residues.

This clonotype was recorded a few times. The chain combines TRBV3-1 with TRBJ2-1; 7 bases fit TRBD2. Germline V gene lookup returns CDR1 LGHDT and CDR2 YNNKEL (reference sequence). Trimming at V came to 0 bases and at J to 9 bases, leaving 5 bases not matched to a gene. The CDR3 is 14 amino acids. The DNA of the CDR3 is TGTGCCAGCAGCCAAGAGGGATGGGGGGGTGAGCAGTTCTTC. It specifies CASSQEGWGGEQFF.